This TCR beta chain was sequenced in a study of T cell repertoires in cytomegalovirus infection (dated by TCRdb to about 2019). Some background on the complete study: The HLA type of each donor mattered for the analysis, because public TCR beta signatures pointed to carriage of CMV infection along with the matching HLA type.

This clonotype was picked up many times. There is no known antigen for this receptor. Per-nucleotide qualities are absent, and no much larger clonotype sits a single base away. Study-level results and caveats: Cumulative frequency of public TCR beta family members discriminated carriers of CMV infection plus the relevant HLA type in this cohort and an independent roughly 330-donor cohort. The ex vivo response was dominated by HLA-C-restricted CMV-specific TCR beta clonotypes, which also provided the single most frequent clonotype in two of eight donors.

Sequenced on an Illumina HiSeq 1500. TCRdb redid the processing of the public reads, applying fastp at Q25 and MiXCR, and retained in-frame beta chains. For every CDR3 protein sequence, its rows merge into one entry that carries the most common genes and DNA. This sample has more than 150,000 distinct CDR3 sequences in its table, and around a quarter of those were observed once. The top ten clones comprise 11% of the sample. Cut back by 3 bases and 7 bases, the V and J ends lie 10 bases apart. From cysteine to phenylalanine, the CDR3 is 12 amino acids long. This entry keeps only the CDR3 DNA: 36 bases, framed from base 1. CDR1 and CDR2 are read off the germline V gene as SGHDT and YYEEEE.

The material sequenced was PBMCs. The origin of this receptor is a human donor in good health (CMV status not recorded). Some clones in this sample may be carry-over from other donors' samples. This sequence uses TRBV5-6 and TRBJ1-1; matching of 5 bases hints at TRBD1 as the D gene. The DNA sequence is given as TGTGCCAGCAGCTATCCCGGGGGTGAAGCTTTCTTT. It is translated as CASSYPGGEAFF.